Below are 3 T cell receptor beta chains sequenced from a single sample in a study of regulatory T cells in long-lasting Graves disease. Time point noted: persistent/refractory GD, antithyroid drugs over 5 years with positive TRAb. From PBMCs, RNA was extracted and then used to make the TCR library. With iRepertoire HTBI primers and Arm-PCR of CDR3 regions, TCR beta libraries were built. TCRdb recomputed calls from the multiplex PCR reads with MiXCR, one row per CDR3 protein. This table has 350,000 to 450,000 distinct CDR3 sequences, roughly 23% appearing once. The sequencing here drew on peripheral blood mononuclear cells (PBMCs), taken when the disease was refractory, from a patient treated with antithyroid drugs. The receptors here all came from a female donor with Graves disease.

This clonotype was observed a few times. The CDR3 here is CASSLSPDTQYF. In DNA form, the CDR3 reads TGTGCCAGCAGTTTATCGCCAGATACGCAGTATTTT. The genes are TRBV27 and TRBJ2-3; D is unresolved. The V gene lost 0 bases and the J gene lost 4 bases, with 2 bases spanning the gap. The germline V gene encodes CDR1 MNHEY and CDR2 SMNVEV (reference sequence). The CDR3 totals 12 residues.

This clonotype was picked up a small number of times. CDR3 coding DNA: TGTGCCAGCAGCCAACAGGGTAGGCACAATCAGCCCCAGCATTTT. Protein product: CASSQQGRHNQPQHF. V and J are TRBV5-6 and TRBJ1-5; D is possibly TRBD1 (6 bases). Germline V gene sequence: CDR1 SGHDT, CDR2 YYEEEE. V lost 4 bases and J lost 3, with 14 bases in between. The CDR3 is 15 residues long.

This clonotype was counted many times. The chain carries TRBV2 and TRBJ2-2; 10 nucleotides agree with TRBD2. CDR3 length: 14 residues. Germline V gene sequence: CDR1 SNHLY, CDR2 FYNNEI. The ends lost 6 bases at V and 8 bases at J; junction bases unmatched: 6. The CDR3 region is CASRGLATMGELFF. CDR3 sequence (DNA): TGTGCCAGCAGGGGACTAGCGACCATGGGGGAGCTGTTTTTT.